These 32 T cell receptor beta chains came from one sample sequenced in a study of blood T cell repertoires in COVID-19. Produced via immunoSEQ multiplex PCR; TCRdb's table is partial and in-frame only. This table has roughly 200,000 clones, roughly 85% appearing once. The sample taken for sequencing was peripheral blood. These TCRs come from a human donor with active or convalescent COVID-19. The donor label of this sample is uncertain.

The chain is built from TRBV7-2 and TRBJ2-1; 11 nucleotides line up with TRBD2. The ends lost 1 base at V and 7 bases at J; junction bases unmatched: 3. Germline V gene data show CDR1 as SGHTA and CDR2 as FQGNSA. This CDR3 contains 15 residues. The CDR3, as DNA: TGTGCCAGCAGCTTAGGTAGCGGGGGGGCTAATGAGCAGTTCTTC. It encodes CASSLGSGGANEQFF.

This chain links TRBV6-6 with TRBJ1-1; no definite D call. CDR1 is MNHNY and CDR2 is SVGAGI in the germline V gene (reference sequence). This CDR3 is built from 13 residues. V lost 3 bases, J lost 1 base, and 6 bases lay in between. CDR3 DNA: TGTGCCAGCAGTTATTCAGAGAACACTGAAGCTTTCTTT. This codes for CASSYSENTEAFF.

The V and J genes are TRBV6-1 and TRBJ2-3; maybe TRBD2 (7 bases). V lost 2 bases, J lost 4 bases, and 13 bases lay in between. The CDR3 contains 15 residues. Germline V gene lookup returns CDR1 MNHNS and CDR2 SASEGT. The CDR3 DNA is TGTGCCAGCAGTGAAAGGGGGGAGGGCCCAGATACGCAGTATTTT. Amino acids: CASSERGEGPDTQYF.

The chain recombines TRBV19 with TRBJ2-5, with D possibly being TRBD2 (6 bases). V gave up 9 bases and J gave up 7 bases, with 15 bases separating them. This CDR3 is built from 12 residues. Germline V CDR1 and CDR2: LNHDA, SQIVND (reference sequence). Here the CDR3 DNA reads TGTGCCAGCCGACCCATGGAGGGGACCCAGTACTTC. As protein: CASRPMEGTQYF.

A few counts support this clone. The rearrangement uses TRBV2 and TRBJ2-1; D perhaps matches TRBD2 (7 bases). The germline V gene encodes CDR1 SNHLY and CDR2 FYNNEI. V was clipped by 11 bases and J by 3 bases, with 14 bases between them. CDR3 length: 13 amino acids. This CDR3 is CASGEGDYNEQFF. The CDR3 region has the DNA TGTGCCTCGGGGGAGGGGGACTACAATGAGCAGTTCTTC.

The V and J genes are TRBV2 and TRBJ1-1, with 7 bases fitting TRBD1. Germline CDR1 reads SNHLY; CDR2 reads FYNNEI. The CDR3 has 17 amino acids. After removal of 5 bases from V and 0 bases from J, the junction contained 12 bases not matched to a gene. The CDR3 coding sequence is TGTGCCAGCAGTTACAGGGGTATGGGGGTATTGAACACTGAAGCTTTCTTT. Translated, it gives CASSYRGMGVLNTEAFF.

The chain links TRBV29-1 to TRBJ1-5, with 9 bases lining up with TRBD1. The V segment lost 6 bases and the J segment 2 bases; nucleotides outside the gene matches: 2. There are 13 residues in the CDR3. CDR1 is SQVTM and CDR2 is ANQGSEA in the germline V gene. The CDR3 reads CSVGQGRNQPQHF. CDR3 in DNA: TGCAGCGTCGGACAGGGGCGCAATCAGCCCCAGCATTTT.

This clone was detected only once. The gene calls are TRBV5-1 and TRBJ2-7; D gene uncertain. Germline CDR1 is SGHRS and CDR2 is YFSETQ. The V end lost 0 bases, the J end lost 5 bases, and 6 bases lay between the germline ends. The CDR3 has 12 residues. CDR3 coding DNA: TGCGCCAGCAGCTTGGGGCTGGACGAGCAGTACTTC. Protein sequence: CASSLGLDEQYF.

This chain joins TRBV5-1 and TRBJ2-1; 10 positions agree with TRBD2. Germline loops: CDR1 SGHRS, CDR2 YFSETQ. The CDR3 loop spans 16 amino acids. The V and J ends lost 5 bases and 6 bases, in that order; junction bases with no gene match: 11. CDR3 nucleotides: TGCGCCAGCAGAAGACAGCGGGGGGGCCTAGGCAATGAGCAGTTCTTC. Amino acids: CASRRQRGGLGNEQFF.

The chain is built from TRBV3-1 (or the pseudogene TRBV3-2) and TRBJ2-7; D remains ambiguous. The germline CDR1 and CDR2 sequences are LGHDT and YNNKEL (reference sequence). The CDR3 length is 12 residues. Trimming removed 2 bases from V and 3 bases from J, with 5 bases in between. CDR3 nucleotide sequence: TGTGCCAGCAGCCAACAGTACTACGAGCAGTACTTC. This sequence encodes CASSQQYYEQYF.

The V call is TRBV7-3, the J call TRBJ2-6, with D perhaps TRBD1 (6 bases). The V and J ends lost 6 bases and 1 base respectively, with 10 bases between them. The CDR3 runs 15 residues. CDR1 is SGHTA and CDR2 is FQGTGA in the germline V gene. DNA for the CDR3: TGTGCCAGCAGGTACGACAGGTCTGGGGCCAACGTCCTGACTTTC. It is translated as CASRYDRSGANVLTF.

The V gene is TRBV28, the J gene TRBJ2-7; 10 bases align to TRBD1. Germline V CDR1 and CDR2: MDHEN, SYDVKM. V lost 6 bases, J lost 2 bases, and 7 bases stayed unmatched. CDR3 length: 15 residues. CDR3 DNA sequence: TGTGCCAGCAGCATTTCCGGGACAGGGGCCTACGAGCAGTACTTC. It encodes CASSISGTGAYEQYF.

The chain uses TRBV28 and TRBJ2-7; 10 bases agree with TRBD1. J lost 5 bases, V lost 4 bases, and 5 bases had no gene match. The CDR3 consists of 14 residues. CDR1 is MDHEN and CDR2 is SYDVKM in the germline V gene. The CDR3 nucleotides are TGTGCCAGCAGTTACCGGGACAGGGGTGACGAGCAGTACTTC. Protein product: CASSYRDRGDEQYF.

The chain couples TRBV20-1 to TRBJ1-3, with D perhaps matching TRBD1 (6 bases). V shed 3 bases and J shed 2 bases, with 14 bases lying between them. The CDR3 extends over 15 amino acids. Germline V CDR1 and CDR2: DFQATT, SNEGSKA (reference sequence). The CDR3 loop is CSASHTGRTGNTIYF. The CDR3 DNA reads TGCAGTGCTAGTCACACAGGGCGAACTGGAAACACCATATATTTT.

V usage is TRBV6-4 and J usage is TRBJ2-3, with 10 bases aligning to TRBD1. This CDR3 region has 17 residues. Germline V CDR1 and CDR2: MRHNA, SNTAGT. Trimming removed 4 bases from V and 2 bases from J; junction bases left unmatched: 9. The chain's CDR3 is CASSGPATGGVTDTQYF. DNA for the CDR3: TGTGCCAGCAGTGGCCCCGCGACAGGGGGCGTCACAGATACGCAGTATTTT.

This chain connects TRBV7-2 to TRBJ2-3; tentative D call: TRBD1 (6 bases). Germline V gene lookup returns CDR1 SGHTA and CDR2 FQGNSA. The CDR3 length is 18 residues. Between the trimmed V and J ends, which lost 2 bases and 2 bases, there was a span of 20 bases. The CDR3, as DNA: TGTGCCAGCAGCTTAAGGTTTGGCAGGGGTAGGGCCACAGATACGCAGTATTTT. Translation: CASSLRFGRGRATDTQYF.

This clone was detected only a few times. V gene TRBV6-1 combines with J gene TRBJ1-5; D remains unclear. The V end lost 1 base, the J end lost 7 bases, and 8 bases lay between the germline ends. Germline V gene lookup returns CDR1 MNHNS and CDR2 SASEGT. There are 13 residues in the CDR3. The CDR3 DNA reads as TGTGCCAGCAGTGAAGTGTCTAGGCAGCCCCAGCATTTT. Protein product: CASSEVSRQPQHF.

The CDR3 DNA follows: TGTGCCATCAGTGAGTCCGGTAGCACCTCTGGGGCCAACGTCCTGACTTTC. Residues: CAISESGSTSGANVLTF. This chain connects TRBV10-3 to TRBJ2-6; D call uncertain. The CDR3 runs to 17 residues. Looked up from germline, CDR1 is ENHRY and CDR2 is SYGVKD. V was pared by 0 bases and J by 0 bases, with 9 bases between.

This sequence joins TRBV14 and TRBJ2-5; TRBD2 matches 8 bases. Trimming removed 1 base from V and 2 bases from J; junction bases left unmatched: 6. CDR3 size: 16 residues. CDR1 and CDR2 from the germline V gene are SGHDN and FVKESK. CDR3 DNA sequence: TGTGCCAGCAGCCAAGGACCCACTAGCGGACAAGAGACCCAGTACTTC. Amino acid sequence: CASSQGPTSGQETQYF.

This clone is a singleton in its sample. The chain uses TRBV18 and TRBJ1-2; tentative D call: TRBD1 (5 bases). CDR3 length equals 13 residues. Per germline, CDR1 KGHSH and CDR2 LQKENI. V dropped 1 base and J dropped 7 bases, with 10 bases sitting between them. The CDR3 reads CASSPRGEAGYTF. Here the CDR3 DNA reads TGTGCCAGCTCACCACGGGGGGAAGCTGGCTACACCTTC.

This chain joins TRBV7-3 and TRBJ1-6; no firm D call. CDR3 length: 13 amino acids. Germline-derived CDR1 and CDR2 are SGHTA and FQGTGA. The V end lost 8 bases, the J end lost 3 bases, and 8 bases lay between the germline ends. The CDR3 DNA is TGTGCCAGCTCACAAGACTATAATTCACCCCTCCACTTT. It specifies CASSQDYNSPLHF.

The V call is TRBV6-4, the J call TRBJ2-6; D is unclear. This CDR3 is built from 16 residues. Germline lookup yields CDR1 MRHNA and CDR2 SNTAGT. Trimming removed 2 bases from V and 0 bases from J, with 8 bases in between. The CDR3 sequence: CASSDPFSSGANVLTF. The CDR3 DNA reads as TGTGCCAGCAGTGACCCTTTTTCCTCTGGGGCCAACGTCCTGACTTTC.

This clone has only a few counts. This chain uses TRBV30 with TRBJ2-1; 14 bases match TRBD2. J was trimmed by 10 bases and V by 3 bases; bases with no gene match: 8. In germline, CDR1 is GTSNPN, CDR2 SVGIG (reference sequence). This CDR3 has 15 amino acids. The CDR3 loop is CAWRGLAGGSWEQFF. CDR3 coding DNA: TGTGCCTGGAGAGGACTAGCGGGAGGTTCATGGGAGCAGTTCTTC.

V usage is TRBV2 and J usage is TRBJ2-3, with 11 bases matching TRBD1. This CDR3 comprises 15 residues. Germline loops: CDR1 SNHLY, CDR2 FYNNEI. Trimming took 7 bases from V and 4 from J; bases not matched to a gene: 7. This CDR3 reads CASIRTGGKPDTQYF. The CDR3 DNA follows: TGTGCCAGCATACGGACAGGGGGCAAACCAGATACGCAGTATTTT.

The rearrangement links TRBV29-1 to TRBJ1-2; D gene unclear. Between the trimmed V and J ends, which lost 7 bases and 6 bases, there was a span of 12 bases. Germline CDR1 SQVTM, CDR2 ANQGSEA. The CDR3 runs 11 residues. CDR3 DNA: TGCAGCGCCACCGGGGTGAATGGCTACACCTTC. It codes for CSATGVNGYTF. Variable domain in full (rest from reference TRBV29-1 and TRBJ1-2): SAVISQKPSRDICQRGTSLTIQCQVDSQVTMMFWYRQQPGQSLTLIATANQGSEATYESGFVIDKFPISRPNLTFSTLTVSNMSPEDSSIYLCSATGVNGYTFGSGTRLTVV.

The CDR3 nucleotides are TGTGCCAGCAGCGTAGACGTCCAGGGAGGTTCTAATGAAAAACTGTTTTTT. It specifies CASSVDVQGGSNEKLFF. The J gene is TRBJ1-4, the V gene TRBV9, with a tentative D call TRBD1 (5 bases). This CDR3 has 17 amino acids. The germline V and J ends were trimmed by 0 bases and 3 bases, with 15 bases remaining between them. Germline V gene sequence: CDR1 SGDLS, CDR2 YYNGEE.

This clone was seen only once. The V gene is TRBV29-1, the J gene TRBJ2-1; 9 bases are a match to TRBD1. This CDR3 is built from 12 residues. Germline V gives CDR1 SQVTM, CDR2 ANQGSEA. After removal of 3 bases from V and 12 bases from J, the junction contained 6 bases not matched to a gene. CDR3: CSVDSDRGGQFF. In nucleotides, the CDR3 is TGCAGCGTTGATTCCGACAGGGGGGGGCAGTTCTTC.

As DNA, the CDR3 is TGTGCCAGCAGTTTAGTAGCGCAAGAGACCCAGTACTTC. Translation: CASSLVAQETQYF. J is TRBJ2-5 and V is TRBV12-3 or TRBV12-4, with D possibly TRBD2 on 5 matching bases. The V and J ends lost 1 base and 2 bases respectively, with 5 bases between them. CDR3 length: 13 amino acids.

A remark on this clone: A junction boundary mismatches the germline segment, possibly from a read error. The gene calls are TRBV5-4 and TRBJ2-1; 8 bases fit TRBD2. CDR1 SGHNT and CDR2 YYREEE come from the germline V gene (reference sequence). The CDR3 is 14 amino acids. The CDR3 DNA reads TGTGCCAGCAGATTGGGACTAGATATCAATGAGCAGTTCTTC. It encodes CASRLGLDINEQFF.

The chain combines TRBV7-2 with TRBJ2-7, with 11 nucleotides matching TRBD2. Looked up from germline, CDR1 is SGHTA and CDR2 is FQGNSA. The CDR3 has 15 residues. J was trimmed by 6 bases and V by 5 bases; bases with no gene match: 9. CDR3 coding DNA: TGTGCCAGCAGCCCAGTTAGCGGGGGGGCAGGCGAGCAGTACTTC. It encodes CASSPVSGGAGEQYF.

This clone was seen only a few times. The rearrangement uses TRBV7-9 and TRBJ1-4; D call uncertain. The CDR3 covers 14 residues. Germline CDR1 reads SEHNR; CDR2 reads FQNEAQ (reference sequence). V was cut by 1 base and J by 6 bases, with 9 bases left in between. The CDR3 coding sequence is TGTGCCAGCAGCTTAGACCAGGCCTATGAAAAACTGTTTTTT. This codes for CASSLDQAYEKLFF.

This clone occurred once. The chain has TRBV6-1 and TRBJ1-4; a possible D gene is TRBD1 (5 bases). The CDR3 extends over 14 amino acids. Trimming shortened V by 2 bases and J by 7 bases, and 11 bases separated the two germline ends. Germline V gene lookup returns CDR1 MNHNS and CDR2 SASEGT. The DNA of the CDR3 is TGTGCCAGCAGTGAACTGCAGGGTGGTGAAAAACTGTTTTTT. Its translation is CASSELQGGEKLFF.